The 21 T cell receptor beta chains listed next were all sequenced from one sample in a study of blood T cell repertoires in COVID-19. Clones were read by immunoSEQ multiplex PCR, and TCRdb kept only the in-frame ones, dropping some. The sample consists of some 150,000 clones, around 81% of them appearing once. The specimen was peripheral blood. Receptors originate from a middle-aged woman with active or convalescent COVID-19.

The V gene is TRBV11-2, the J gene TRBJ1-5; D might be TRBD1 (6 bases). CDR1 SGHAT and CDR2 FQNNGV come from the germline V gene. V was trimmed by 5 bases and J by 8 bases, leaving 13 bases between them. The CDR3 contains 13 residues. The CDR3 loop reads CASSPQGGEPQHF. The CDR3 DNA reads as TGTGCCAGCAGCCCACAGGGTGGCGAGCCCCAGCATTTT.

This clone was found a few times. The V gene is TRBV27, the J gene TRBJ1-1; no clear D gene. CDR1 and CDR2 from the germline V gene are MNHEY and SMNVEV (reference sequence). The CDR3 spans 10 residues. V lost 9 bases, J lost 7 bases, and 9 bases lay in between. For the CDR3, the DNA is TGTGCCAGGGGCGGGGTTGAAGCTTTCTTT. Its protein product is CARGGVEAFF.

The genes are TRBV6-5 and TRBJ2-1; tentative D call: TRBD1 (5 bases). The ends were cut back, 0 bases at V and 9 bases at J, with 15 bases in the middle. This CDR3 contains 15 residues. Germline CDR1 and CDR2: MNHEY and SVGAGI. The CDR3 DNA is TGTGCCAGCAGTTACTCTCCCCAGGGCCTGGGTGAGCAGTTCTTC. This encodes CASSYSPQGLGEQFF.

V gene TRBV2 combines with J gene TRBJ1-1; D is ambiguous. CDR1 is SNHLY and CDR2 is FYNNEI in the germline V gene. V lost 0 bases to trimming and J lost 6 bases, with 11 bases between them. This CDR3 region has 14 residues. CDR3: CASSEAESWAEAFF. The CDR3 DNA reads TGTGCCAGCAGTGAAGCGGAGAGTTGGGCTGAAGCTTTCTTT.

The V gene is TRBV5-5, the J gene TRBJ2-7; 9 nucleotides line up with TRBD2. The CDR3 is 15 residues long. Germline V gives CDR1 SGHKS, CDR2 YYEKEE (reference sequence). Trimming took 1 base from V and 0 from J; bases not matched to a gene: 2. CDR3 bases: TGTGCCAGCAGCTTGCTAGCGGGGAGCTCCTACGAGCAGTACTTC. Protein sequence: CASSLLAGSSYEQYF. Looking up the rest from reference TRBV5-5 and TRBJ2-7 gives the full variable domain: DAGVTQSPTHLIKTRGQQVTLRCSPISGHKSVSWYQQVLGQGPQFIFQYYEKEERGRGNFPDRFSARQFPNYSSELNVNALLLGDSALYLCASSLLAGSSYEQYFGPGTRLTVT.

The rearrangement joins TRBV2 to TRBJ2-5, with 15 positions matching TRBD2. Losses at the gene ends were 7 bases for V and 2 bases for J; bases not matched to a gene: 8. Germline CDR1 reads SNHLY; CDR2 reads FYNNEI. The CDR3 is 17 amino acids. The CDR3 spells CASIGTSGRTAQETQYF. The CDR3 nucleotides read TGTGCCAGCATAGGGACTAGCGGGAGGACGGCTCAAGAGACCCAGTACTTC.

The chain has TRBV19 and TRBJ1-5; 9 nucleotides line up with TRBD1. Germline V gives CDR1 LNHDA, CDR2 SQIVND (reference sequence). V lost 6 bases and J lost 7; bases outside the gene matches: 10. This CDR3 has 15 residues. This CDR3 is CASSPGTGPRQPQHF. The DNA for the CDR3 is TGTGCCAGTAGCCCCGGGACAGGGCCGAGGCAGCCCCAGCATTTT.

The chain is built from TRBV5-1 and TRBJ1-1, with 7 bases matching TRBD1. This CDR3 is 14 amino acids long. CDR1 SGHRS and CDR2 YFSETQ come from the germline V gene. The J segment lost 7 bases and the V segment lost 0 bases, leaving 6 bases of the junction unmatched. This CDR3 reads CASSLEQGHSEAFF. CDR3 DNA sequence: TGCGCCAGCAGCTTGGAACAGGGGCATAGTGAAGCTTTCTTT.

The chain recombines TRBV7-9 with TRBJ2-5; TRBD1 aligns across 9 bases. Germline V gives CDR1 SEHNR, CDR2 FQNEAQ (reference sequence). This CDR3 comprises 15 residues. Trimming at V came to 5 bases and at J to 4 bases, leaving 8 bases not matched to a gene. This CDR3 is CASSLRGQGSETQYF. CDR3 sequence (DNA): TGTGCCAGCAGCCTCAGGGGACAGGGTTCAGAGACCCAGTACTTC.

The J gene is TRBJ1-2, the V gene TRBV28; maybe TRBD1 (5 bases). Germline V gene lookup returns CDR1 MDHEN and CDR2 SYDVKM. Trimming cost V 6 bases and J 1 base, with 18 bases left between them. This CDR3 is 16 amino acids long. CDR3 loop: CASRKVGRGLNYGYTF. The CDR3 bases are TGTGCCAGCAGGAAAGTGGGGAGGGGTCTTAACTATGGCTACACCTTC.

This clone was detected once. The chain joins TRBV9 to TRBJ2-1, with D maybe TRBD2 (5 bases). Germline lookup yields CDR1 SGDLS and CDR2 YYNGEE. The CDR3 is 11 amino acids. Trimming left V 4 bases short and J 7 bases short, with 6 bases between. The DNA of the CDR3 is TGTGCCAGCAGCTCGGGAAATGAGCAGTTCTTC. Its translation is CASSSGNEQFF.

CDR3 DNA: TGCGCCAGCCGTCGGACTAGCGGGGCAACTAGCACAGATACGCAGTATTTT. Protein sequence: CASRRTSGATSTDTQYF. V is TRBV5-1 and J is TRBJ2-3, with 12 nucleotides matching TRBD2. The junction had 9 bases not matched to a gene; V was cut back by 7 bases and J by 0 bases. CDR1 is SGHRS, CDR2 YFSETQ, per germline. The CDR3 length is 17 residues.

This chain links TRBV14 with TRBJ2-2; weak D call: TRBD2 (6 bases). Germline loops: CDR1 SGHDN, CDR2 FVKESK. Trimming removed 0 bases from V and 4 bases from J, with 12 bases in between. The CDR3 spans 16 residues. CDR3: CASSQEEGLSTGELFF. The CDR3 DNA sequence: TGTGCCAGCAGCCAAGAGGAGGGGCTAAGCACCGGGGAGCTGTTTTTT.

CDR3 loop: CASSLWAGTDQETQYF. The CDR3, as DNA: TGTGCCAGCAGTTTATGGGCCGGGACAGATCAAGAGACCCAGTACTTC. The chain is built from TRBV28 and TRBJ2-5, with 7 bases fitting TRBD1. This CDR3 has 16 amino acids. V lost 0 bases, J lost 2 bases, and 6 bases stayed unmatched. Germline assignment: CDR1 MDHEN and CDR2 SYDVKM.

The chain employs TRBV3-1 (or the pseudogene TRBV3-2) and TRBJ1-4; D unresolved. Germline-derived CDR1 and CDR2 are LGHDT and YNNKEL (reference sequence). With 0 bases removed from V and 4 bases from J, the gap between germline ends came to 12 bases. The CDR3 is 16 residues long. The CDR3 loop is CASSQDRGVFNEKLFF. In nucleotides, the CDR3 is TGTGCCAGCAGCCAAGATCGCGGAGTCTTTAATGAAAAACTGTTTTTT.

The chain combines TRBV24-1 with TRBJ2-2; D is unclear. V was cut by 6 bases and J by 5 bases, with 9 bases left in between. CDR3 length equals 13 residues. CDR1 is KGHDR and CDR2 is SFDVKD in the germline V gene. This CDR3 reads CATSPPETGELFF. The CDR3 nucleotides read TGTGCCACCAGTCCGCCGGAGACCGGGGAGCTGTTTTTT.

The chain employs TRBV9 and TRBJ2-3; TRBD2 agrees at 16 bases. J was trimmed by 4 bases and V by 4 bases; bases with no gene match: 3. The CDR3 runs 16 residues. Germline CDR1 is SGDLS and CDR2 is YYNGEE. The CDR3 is CASSLGTSGGADTQYF. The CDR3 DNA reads TGTGCCAGCAGCCTTGGGACTAGCGGGGGGGCAGATACGCAGTATTTT.

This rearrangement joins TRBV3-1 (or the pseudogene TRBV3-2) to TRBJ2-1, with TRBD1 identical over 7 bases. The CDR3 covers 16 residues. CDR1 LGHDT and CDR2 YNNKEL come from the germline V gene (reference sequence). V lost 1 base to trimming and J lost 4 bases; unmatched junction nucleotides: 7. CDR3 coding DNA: TGTGCCAGCAGCCAAGGAGGAATGGGACAGTACAATGAGCAGTTCTTC. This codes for CASSQGGMGQYNEQFF.

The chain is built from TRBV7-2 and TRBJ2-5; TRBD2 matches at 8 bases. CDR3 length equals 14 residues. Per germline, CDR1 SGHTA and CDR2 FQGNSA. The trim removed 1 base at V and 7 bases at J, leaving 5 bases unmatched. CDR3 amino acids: CASSLGMLAGTQYF. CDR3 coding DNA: TGTGCCAGCAGCTTAGGGATGCTAGCGGGGACCCAGTACTTC.

CDR3 in amino acids: CASRLLRGNQPQHF. In DNA form, the CDR3 reads TGTGCCAGCAGACTCCTACGGGGAAATCAGCCCCAGCATTTT. This chain uses TRBV28 with TRBJ1-5; D remains unclear. From germline, CDR1 is MDHEN and CDR2 SYDVKM. Between the trimmed V and J ends, which lost 6 bases and 4 bases, there was a span of 13 bases. The CDR3 has 14 residues. The full variable domain, its missing parts supplied by reference TRBV28 and TRBJ1-5, is DVKVTQSSRYLVKRTGEKVFLECVQDMDHENMFWYRQDPGLGLRLIYFSYDVKMKEKGDIPEGYSVSREKKERFSLILESASTNQTSMYLCASRLLRGNQPQHFGDGTRLSIL.

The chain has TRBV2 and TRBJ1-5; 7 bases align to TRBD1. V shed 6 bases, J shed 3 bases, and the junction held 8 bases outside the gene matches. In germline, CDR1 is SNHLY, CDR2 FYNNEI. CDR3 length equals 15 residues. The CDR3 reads CASRAGTAINQPQHF. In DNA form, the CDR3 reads TGTGCCAGCAGGGCCGGGACAGCGATCAATCAGCCCCAGCATTTT.